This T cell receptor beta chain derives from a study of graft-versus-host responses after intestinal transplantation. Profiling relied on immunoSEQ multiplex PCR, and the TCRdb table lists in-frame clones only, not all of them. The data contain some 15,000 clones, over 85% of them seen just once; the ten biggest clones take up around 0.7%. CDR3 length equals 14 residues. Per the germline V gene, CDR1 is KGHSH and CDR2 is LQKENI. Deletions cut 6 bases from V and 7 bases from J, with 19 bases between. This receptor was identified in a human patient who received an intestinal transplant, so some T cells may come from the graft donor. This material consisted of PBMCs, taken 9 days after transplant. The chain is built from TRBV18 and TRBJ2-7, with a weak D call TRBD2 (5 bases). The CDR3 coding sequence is TGTGCCAGCTCCCCTAACGGGCGGGTTGGGGAGCAGTACTTC. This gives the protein CASSPNGRVGEQYF.